The clone carrying this TCR beta chain was observed once. The sample is drawn from a study of control samples from healthy donors and cancer patients. Profiling relied on immunoSEQ multiplex PCR, and the TCRdb table lists in-frame clones only, not all of them. The table lists fewer than 200,000 clones, approximately 92% of them singletons. Sequencing was carried out using blood. This TCR was sampled from a woman aged 55-69 years in good health.

The CDR3 spells CSVLSGGTDTQYF. In DNA, the CDR3 is TGCAGCGTTCTGAGCGGGGGCACAGATACGCAGTATTTT. This chain joins TRBV29-1 and TRBJ2-3; 7 bases are a match to TRBD2. The trim removed 5 bases at V and 1 base at J, leaving 3 bases unmatched. The length of the CDR3 is 13 residues. In germline, CDR1 is SQVTM, CDR2 ANQGSEA.